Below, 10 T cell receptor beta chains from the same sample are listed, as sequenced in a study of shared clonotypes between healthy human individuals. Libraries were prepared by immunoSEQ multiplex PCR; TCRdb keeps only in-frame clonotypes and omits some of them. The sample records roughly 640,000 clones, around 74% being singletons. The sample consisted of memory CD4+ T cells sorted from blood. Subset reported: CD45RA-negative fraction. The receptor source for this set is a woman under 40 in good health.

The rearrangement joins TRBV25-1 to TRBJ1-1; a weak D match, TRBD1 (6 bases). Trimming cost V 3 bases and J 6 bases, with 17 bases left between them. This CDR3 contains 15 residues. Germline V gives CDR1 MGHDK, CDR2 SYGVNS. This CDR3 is CASSDVQGFGSEAFF. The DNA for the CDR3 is TGTGCCAGCAGTGACGTCCAGGGGTTTGGGTCTGAAGCTTTCTTT.

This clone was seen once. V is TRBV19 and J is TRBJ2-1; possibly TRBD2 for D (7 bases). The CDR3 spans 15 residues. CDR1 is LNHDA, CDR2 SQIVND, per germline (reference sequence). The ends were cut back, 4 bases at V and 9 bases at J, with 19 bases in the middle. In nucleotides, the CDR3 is TGTGCCAGTAGTAAGGGGAGGGGGAACGTGCGTGAGCAGTTCTTC. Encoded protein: CASSKGRGNVREQFF.

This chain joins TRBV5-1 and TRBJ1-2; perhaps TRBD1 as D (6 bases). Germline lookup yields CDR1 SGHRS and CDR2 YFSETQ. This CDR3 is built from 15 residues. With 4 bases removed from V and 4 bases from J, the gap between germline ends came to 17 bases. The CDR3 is CASSRSMGGGYGYTF. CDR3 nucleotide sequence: TGCGCCAGCAGCCGCAGCATGGGGGGCGGCTATGGCTACACCTTC.

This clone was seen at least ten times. The CDR3 DNA is TGTGCCAGCAGTTCCGGACTAGGCACCTACGAGCAGTACTTC. Protein product: CASSSGLGTYEQYF. The genes are TRBV6-5 and TRBJ2-7, with 7 bases lining up with TRBD2. Germline V gives CDR1 MNHEY, CDR2 SVGAGI. This CDR3 is 14 amino acids long. The V gene end was trimmed by 4 bases and the J gene end by 2 bases; junction bases not matched to a gene: 5.

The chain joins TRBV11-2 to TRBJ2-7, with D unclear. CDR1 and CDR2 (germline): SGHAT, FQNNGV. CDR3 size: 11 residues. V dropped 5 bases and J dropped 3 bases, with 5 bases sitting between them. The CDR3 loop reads CASSAHYEQYF. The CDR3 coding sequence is TGTGCCAGCAGCGCTCACTACGAGCAGTACTTC. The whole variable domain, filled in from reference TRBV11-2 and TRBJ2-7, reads EAGVAQSPRYKIIEKRQSVAFWCNPISGHATLYWYQQILGQGPKLLIQFQNNGVVDDSQLPKDRFSAERLKGVDSTLKIQPAKLEDSAVYLCASSAHYEQYFGPGTRLTVT.

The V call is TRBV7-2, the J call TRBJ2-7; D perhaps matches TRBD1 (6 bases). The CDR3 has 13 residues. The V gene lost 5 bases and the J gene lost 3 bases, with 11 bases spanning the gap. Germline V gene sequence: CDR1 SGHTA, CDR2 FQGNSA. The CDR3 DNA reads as TGTGCCAGCAGCAATCAACAGGGCTACGAGCAGTACTTC. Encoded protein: CASSNQQGYEQYF.

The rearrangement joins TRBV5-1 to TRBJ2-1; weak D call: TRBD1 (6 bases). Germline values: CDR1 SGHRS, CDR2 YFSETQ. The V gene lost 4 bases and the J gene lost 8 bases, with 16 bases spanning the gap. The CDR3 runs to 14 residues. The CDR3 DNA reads TGCGCCAGCAGCGGGGGACACCCTGGGGATGAGCAGTTCTTC. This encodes CASSGGHPGDEQFF.

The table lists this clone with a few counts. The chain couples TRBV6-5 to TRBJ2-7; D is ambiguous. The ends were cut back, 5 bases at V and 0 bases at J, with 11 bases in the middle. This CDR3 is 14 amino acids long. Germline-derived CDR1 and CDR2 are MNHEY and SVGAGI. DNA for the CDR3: TGTGCCAGCAGTCCATTATCCAGCTCCTACGAGCAGTACTTC. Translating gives CASSPLSSSYEQYF.

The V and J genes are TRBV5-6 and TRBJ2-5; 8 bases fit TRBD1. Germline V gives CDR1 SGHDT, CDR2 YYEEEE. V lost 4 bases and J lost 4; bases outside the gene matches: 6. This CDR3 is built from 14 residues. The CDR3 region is CASSPRTGTETQYF. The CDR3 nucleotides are TGTGCCAGCAGCCCGAGGACAGGGACAGAGACCCAGTACTTC.

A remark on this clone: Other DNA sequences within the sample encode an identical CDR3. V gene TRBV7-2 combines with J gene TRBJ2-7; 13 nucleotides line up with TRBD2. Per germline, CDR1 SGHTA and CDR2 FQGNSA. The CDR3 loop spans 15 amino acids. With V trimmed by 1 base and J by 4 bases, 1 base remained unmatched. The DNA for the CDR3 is TGTGCCAGCAGCTTAGGACTAGCGGGAGGTTACGAGCAGTACTTC. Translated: CASSLGLAGGYEQYF.